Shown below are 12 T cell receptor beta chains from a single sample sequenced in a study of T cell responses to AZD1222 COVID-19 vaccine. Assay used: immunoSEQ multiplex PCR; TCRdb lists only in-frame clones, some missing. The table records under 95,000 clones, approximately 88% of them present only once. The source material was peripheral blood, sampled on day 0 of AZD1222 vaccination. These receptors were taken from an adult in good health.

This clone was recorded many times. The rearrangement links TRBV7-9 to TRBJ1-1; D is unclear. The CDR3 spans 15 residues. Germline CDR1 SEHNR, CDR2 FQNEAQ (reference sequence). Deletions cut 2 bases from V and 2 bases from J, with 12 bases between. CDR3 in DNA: TGTGCCAGCAGCTTAACTGAACCGGGAAACACTGAAGCTTTCTTT. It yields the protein CASSLTEPGNTEAFF.

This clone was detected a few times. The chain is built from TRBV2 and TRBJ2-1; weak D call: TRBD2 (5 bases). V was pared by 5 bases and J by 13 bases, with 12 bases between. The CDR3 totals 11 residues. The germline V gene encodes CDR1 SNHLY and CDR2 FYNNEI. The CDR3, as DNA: TGTGCCAGCAGTCAGCGGTACTTTCAGTTCTTC. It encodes CASSQRYFQFF. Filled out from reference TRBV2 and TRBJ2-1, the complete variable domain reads EPEVTQTPSHQVTQMGQEVILRCVPISNHLYFYWYRQILGQKVEFLVSFYNNEISEKSEIFDDQFSVERPDGSNFTLKIRSTKLEDSAMYFCASSQRYFQFFGPGTRLTVL.

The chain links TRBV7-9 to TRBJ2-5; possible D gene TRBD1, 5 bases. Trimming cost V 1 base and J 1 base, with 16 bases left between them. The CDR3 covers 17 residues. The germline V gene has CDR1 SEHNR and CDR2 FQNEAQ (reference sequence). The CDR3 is CASSLGSGQGRQETQYF. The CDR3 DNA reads TGTGCCAGCAGCTTAGGATCCGGGCAGGGTCGCCAAGAGACCCAGTACTTC. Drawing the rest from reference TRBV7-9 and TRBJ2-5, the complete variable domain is DTGVSQNPRHKITKRGQNVTFRCDPISEHNRLYWYRQTLGQGPEFLTYFQNEAQLEKSRLLSDRFSAERPKGSFSTLEIQRTEQGDSAMYLCASSLGSGQGRQETQYFGPGTRLLVL.

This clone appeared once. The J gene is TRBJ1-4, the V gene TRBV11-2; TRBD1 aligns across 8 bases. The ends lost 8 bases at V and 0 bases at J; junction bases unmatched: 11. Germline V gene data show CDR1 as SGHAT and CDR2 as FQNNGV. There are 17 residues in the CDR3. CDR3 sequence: CASRLWGQAATNEKLFF. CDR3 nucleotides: TGTGCCAGCCGACTTTGGGGACAGGCGGCAACTAATGAAAAACTGTTTTTT.

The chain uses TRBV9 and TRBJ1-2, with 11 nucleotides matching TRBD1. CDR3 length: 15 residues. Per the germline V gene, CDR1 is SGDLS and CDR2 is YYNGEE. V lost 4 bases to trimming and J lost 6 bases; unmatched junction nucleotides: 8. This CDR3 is CASSNKGQGDDGYTF. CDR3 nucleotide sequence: TGTGCCAGCAGCAACAAGGGACAGGGGGATGATGGCTACACCTTC.

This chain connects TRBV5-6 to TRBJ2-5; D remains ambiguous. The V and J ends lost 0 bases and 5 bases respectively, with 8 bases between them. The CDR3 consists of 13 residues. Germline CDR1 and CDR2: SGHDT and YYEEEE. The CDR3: CASSLGLWETQYF. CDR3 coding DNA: TGTGCCAGCAGCTTGGGTCTGTGGGAGACCCAGTACTTC.

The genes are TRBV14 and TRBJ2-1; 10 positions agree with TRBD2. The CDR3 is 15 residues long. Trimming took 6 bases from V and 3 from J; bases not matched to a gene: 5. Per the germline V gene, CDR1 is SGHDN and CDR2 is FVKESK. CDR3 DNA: TGTGCCAGCAGATCTAGCGGGAGCGTCTACAATGAGCAGTTCTTC. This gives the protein CASRSSGSVYNEQFF.

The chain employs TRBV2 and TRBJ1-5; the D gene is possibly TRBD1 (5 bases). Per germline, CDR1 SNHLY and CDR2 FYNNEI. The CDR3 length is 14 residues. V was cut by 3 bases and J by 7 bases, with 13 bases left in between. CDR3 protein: CASSEGGVVQPQHF. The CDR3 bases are TGTGCCAGCAGTGAGGGGGGGGTCGTGCAGCCCCAGCATTTT.

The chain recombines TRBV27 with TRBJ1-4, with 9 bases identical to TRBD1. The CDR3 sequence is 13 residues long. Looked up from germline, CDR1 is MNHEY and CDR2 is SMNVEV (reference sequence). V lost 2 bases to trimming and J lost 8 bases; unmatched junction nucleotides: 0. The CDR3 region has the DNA TGTGCCAGCAGTTTAGGGACAGGGGAAAAACTGTTTTTT. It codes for CASSLGTGEKLFF.

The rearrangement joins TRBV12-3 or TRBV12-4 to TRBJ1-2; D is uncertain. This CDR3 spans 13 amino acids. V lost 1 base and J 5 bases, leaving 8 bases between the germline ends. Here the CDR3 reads CASSLESLYGYTF. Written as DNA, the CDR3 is TGTGCCAGCAGTTTAGAGTCCCTTTATGGCTACACCTTC.

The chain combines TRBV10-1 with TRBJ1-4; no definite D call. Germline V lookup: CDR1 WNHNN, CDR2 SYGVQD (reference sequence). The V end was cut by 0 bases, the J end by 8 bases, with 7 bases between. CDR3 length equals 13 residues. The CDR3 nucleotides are TGCGCCAGCAGTGAGTCGGGCGTAGAAAAACTGTTTTTT. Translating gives CASSESGVEKLFF.

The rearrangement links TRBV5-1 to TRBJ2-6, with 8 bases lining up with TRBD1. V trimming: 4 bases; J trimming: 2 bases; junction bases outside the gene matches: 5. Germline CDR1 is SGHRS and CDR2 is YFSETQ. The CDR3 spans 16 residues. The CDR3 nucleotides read TGCGCCAGCAGCCCCGGACAGGGCCCTGGGGCCAACGTCCTGACTTTC. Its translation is CASSPGQGPGANVLTF.